The source of this T cell receptor beta chain is a study of response to subunit inactivated influenza vaccine. This clonotype was recorded at least ten times. Trimming stripped 1 base from V and 8 bases from J, with 14 bases between. Germline values: CDR1 SGHDT, CDR2 YYEEEE. This CDR3 is 14 amino acids long. MiXCR, applied by TCRdb to the RT-PCR reads, yields one record per CDR3 protein. The profile shows more than 550,000 distinct CDR3 sequences, approximately 10% of them singletons. These same data were also listed under a study on T cells expressing NK-cell markers. This second study notes: What made the TCR beta cDNA was 5'RACE template switching with UMIs.

The sequencing here drew on PBMCs from blood, taken on the day of vaccination. The clonotype was recovered from a man aged 45 to 65 who received an inactivated influenza vaccine. The chain carries TRBV5-6 and TRBJ2-3; D uncertain. CDR3 DNA: TGTGCCAGCAGCTTGTTTTTTCGCCCGGGTACGCAGTATTTT. It specifies CASSLFFRPGTQYF.